This T cell receptor beta chain derives from a study of beta chain features in type 1 diabetes. Study results and limitations: Among patients with Type 1 diabetes, TCRB CDR3s were moderately but significantly shorter in every one of the four CD4+ subsets.

Sequenced material consisted of expressed TCRB transcripts (all of the isolated RNA was reverse transcribed). Some clones are missing from TCRdb's copy, which holds only in-frame ones; the method was immunoSEQ multiplex PCR. Among over 600,000 clones listed, roughly an eighth were seen once. A word on this clone: Its cognate antigen is unknown.

Cell sorting via CD45RO/CCR7/CD25/CD127/CD95/CD27 was performed to obtain CD4+ naive, central memory, regulatory and stem cell-like memory cells. There are 13 residues in the CDR3. Germline loops: CDR1 SQVTM, CDR2 ANQGSEA. Trimming pared 7 bases from V and 1 base from J, leaving 13 bases between. Sequencing used naive CD4+ T cells from blood. This chain joins TRBV29-1 and TRBJ1-1, with a tentative D call TRBD1 (6 bases). This clonotype was sampled from a man in his thirties or forties with type 1 diabetes. The CDR3 DNA is TGCAGCGCCACCGGGACATCGAACACTGAAGCTTTCTTT. It specifies CSATGTSNTEAFF.